This T cell receptor (beta chain) was sequenced during a study of blood T cell repertoires in COVID-19. Study details: Both acute and convalescent COVID-19 samples were obtained from the United States, Italy and Spain. Sources were T cells, B-cell-depleted T cells, or PBMCs; the material itself was cDNA or gDNA.

In the authors' workflow: Amplified reference gene primers provided the basis for estimating nucleated cell counts. The repertoire was sequenced with immunoSEQ multiplex PCR; TCRdb's copy has only in-frame clones and lacks some. V, J and clone size reflect that table, while D and trimming were determined from the DNA. This table holds roughly 350,000 clones, roughly 90% found once. The germline V and J ends were trimmed by 0 bases and 4 bases, with 5 bases remaining between them. The CDR3 sequence is 13 residues long. Per the germline V gene, CDR1 is SGHRS and CDR2 is YFSETQ. The J gene is TRBJ1-5, the V gene TRBV5-1, with D unclear. The sample was peripheral blood. This clonotype was obtained from a woman aged 45-65 years with active or convalescent COVID-19. DNA for the CDR3: TGCGCCAGCAGCTTGGCCCTTAATCAGCCCCAGCATTTT. This sequence encodes CASSLALNQPQHF.